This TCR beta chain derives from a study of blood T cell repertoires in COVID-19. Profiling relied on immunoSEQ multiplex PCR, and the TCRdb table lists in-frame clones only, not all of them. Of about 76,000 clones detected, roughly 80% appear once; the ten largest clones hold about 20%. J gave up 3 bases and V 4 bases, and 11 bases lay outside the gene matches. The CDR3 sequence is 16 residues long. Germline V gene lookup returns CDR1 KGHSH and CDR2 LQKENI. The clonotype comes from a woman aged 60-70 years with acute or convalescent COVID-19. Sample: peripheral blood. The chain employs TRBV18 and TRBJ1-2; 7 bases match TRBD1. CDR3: CASSQTTGTRDYGYTF. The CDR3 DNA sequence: TGTGCCAGCTCACAAACGACAGGGACCAGGGACTATGGCTACACCTTC.